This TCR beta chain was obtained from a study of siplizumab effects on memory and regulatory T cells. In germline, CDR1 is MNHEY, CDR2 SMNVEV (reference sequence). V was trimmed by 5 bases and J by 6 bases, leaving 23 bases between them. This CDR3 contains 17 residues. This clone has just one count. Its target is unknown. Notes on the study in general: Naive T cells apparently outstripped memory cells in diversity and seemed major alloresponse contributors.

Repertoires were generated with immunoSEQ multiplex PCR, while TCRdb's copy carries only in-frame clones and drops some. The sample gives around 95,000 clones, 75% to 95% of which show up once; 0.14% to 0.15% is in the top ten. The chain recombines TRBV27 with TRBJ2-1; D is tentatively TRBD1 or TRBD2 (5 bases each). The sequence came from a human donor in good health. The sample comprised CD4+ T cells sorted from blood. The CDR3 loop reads CASSPPGPNRDLNEQFF. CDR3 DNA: TGTGCCAGCAGTCCCCCGGGACCCAACCGGGATCTCAATGAGCAGTTCTTC.